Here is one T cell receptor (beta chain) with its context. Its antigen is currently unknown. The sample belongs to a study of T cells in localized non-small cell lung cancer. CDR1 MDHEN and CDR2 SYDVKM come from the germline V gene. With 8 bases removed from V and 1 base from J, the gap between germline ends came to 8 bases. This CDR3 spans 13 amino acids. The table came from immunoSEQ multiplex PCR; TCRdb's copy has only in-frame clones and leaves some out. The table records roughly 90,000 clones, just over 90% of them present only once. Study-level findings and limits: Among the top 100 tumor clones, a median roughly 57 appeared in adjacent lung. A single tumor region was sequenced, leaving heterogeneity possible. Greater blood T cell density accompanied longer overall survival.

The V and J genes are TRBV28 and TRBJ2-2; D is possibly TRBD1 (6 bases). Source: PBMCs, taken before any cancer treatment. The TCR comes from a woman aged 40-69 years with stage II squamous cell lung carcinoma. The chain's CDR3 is CASEDRNTGELFF. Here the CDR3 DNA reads TGTGCCAGCGAGGACAGGAACACCGGGGAGCTGTTTTTT.